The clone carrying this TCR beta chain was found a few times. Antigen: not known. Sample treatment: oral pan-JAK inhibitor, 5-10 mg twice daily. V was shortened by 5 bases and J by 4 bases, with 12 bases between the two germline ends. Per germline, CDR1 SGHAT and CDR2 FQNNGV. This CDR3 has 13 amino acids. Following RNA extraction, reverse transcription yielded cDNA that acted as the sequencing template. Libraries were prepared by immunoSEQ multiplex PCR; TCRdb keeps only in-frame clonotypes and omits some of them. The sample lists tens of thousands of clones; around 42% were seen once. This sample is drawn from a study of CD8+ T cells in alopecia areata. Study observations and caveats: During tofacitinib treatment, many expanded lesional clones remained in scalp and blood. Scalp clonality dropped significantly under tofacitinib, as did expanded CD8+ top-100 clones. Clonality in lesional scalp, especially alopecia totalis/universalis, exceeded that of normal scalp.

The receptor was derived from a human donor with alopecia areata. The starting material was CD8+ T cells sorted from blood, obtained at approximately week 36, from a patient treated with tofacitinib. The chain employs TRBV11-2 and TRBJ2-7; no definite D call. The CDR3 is CASSPPDLYEQYF. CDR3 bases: TGTGCCAGCAGCCCTCCCGACTTGTACGAGCAGTACTTC.